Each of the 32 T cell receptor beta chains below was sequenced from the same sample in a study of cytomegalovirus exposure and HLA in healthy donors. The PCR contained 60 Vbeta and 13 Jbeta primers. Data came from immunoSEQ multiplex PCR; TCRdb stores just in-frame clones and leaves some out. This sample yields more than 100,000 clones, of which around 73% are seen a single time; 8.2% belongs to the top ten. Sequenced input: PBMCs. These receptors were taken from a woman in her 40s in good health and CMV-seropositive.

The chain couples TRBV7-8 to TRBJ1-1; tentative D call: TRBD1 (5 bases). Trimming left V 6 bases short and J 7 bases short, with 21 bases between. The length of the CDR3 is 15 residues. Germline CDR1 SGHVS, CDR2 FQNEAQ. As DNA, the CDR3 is TGTGCCAGCAGAATTGACAATCGGGGGGTTGGTGAAGCTTTCTTT. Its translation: CASRIDNRGVGEAFF.

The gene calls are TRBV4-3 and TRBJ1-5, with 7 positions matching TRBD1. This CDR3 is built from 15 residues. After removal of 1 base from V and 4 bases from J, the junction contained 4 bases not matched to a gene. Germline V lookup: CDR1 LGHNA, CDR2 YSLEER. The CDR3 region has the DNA TGCGCCAGCAGCCAAGGGACAGGAGTTAATCAGCCCCAGCATTTT. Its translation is CASSQGTGVNQPQHF.

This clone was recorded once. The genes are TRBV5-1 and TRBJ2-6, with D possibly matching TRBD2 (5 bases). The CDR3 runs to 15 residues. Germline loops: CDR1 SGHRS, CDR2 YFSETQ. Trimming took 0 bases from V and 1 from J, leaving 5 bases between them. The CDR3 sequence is CASSLAGSGANVLTF. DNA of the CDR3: TGCGCCAGCAGCTTGGCGGGATCTGGGGCCAACGTCCTGACTTTC.

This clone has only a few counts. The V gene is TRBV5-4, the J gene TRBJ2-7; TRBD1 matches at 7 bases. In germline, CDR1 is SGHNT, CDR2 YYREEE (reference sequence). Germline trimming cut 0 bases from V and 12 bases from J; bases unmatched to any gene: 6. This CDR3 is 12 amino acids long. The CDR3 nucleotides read TGTGCCAGCAGCTTGGGAGGGGGCTTGTCGTACTTC. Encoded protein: CASSLGGGLSYF.

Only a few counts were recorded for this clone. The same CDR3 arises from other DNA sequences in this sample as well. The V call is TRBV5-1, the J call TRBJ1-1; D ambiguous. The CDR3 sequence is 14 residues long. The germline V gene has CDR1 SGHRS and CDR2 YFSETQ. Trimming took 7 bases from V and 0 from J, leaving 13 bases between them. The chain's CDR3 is CASSLAGMNTEAFF. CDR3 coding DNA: TGCGCCAGCTCCCTCGCCGGTATGAACACTGAAGCTTTCTTT.

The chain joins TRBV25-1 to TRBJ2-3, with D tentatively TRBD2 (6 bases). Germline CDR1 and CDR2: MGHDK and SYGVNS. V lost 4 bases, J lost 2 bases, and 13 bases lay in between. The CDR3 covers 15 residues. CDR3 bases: TGTGCCAGCAGTGGGGACTTTCTACCCACAGATACGCAGTATTTT. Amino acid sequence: CASSGDFLPTDTQYF.

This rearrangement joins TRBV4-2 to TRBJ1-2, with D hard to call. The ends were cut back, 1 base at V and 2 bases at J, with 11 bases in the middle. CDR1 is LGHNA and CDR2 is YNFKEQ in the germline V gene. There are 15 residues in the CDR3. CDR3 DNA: TGTGCCAGCAGCCAAGCCTCGCAGATGAACTATGGCTACACCTTC. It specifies CASSQASQMNYGYTF.

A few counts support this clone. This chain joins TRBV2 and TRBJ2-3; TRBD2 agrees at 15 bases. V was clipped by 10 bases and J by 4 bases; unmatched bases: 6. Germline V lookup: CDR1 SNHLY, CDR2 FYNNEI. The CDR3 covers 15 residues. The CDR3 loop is CATGLAGGRADTQYF. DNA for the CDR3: TGTGCCACCGGACTAGCGGGGGGGCGGGCAGATACGCAGTATTTT. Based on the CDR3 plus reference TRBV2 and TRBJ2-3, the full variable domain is EPEVTQTPSHQVTQMGQEVILRCVPISNHLYFYWYRQILGQKVEFLVSFYNNEISEKSEIFDDQFSVERPDGSNFTLKIRSTKLEDSAMYFCATGLAGGRADTQYFGPGTRLTVL.

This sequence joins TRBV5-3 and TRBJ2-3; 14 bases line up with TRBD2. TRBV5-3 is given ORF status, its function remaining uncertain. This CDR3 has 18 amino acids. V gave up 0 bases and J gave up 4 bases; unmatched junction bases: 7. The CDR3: CARSLATSGGARADTQYF. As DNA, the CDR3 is TGTGCCAGAAGCTTGGCGACTAGCGGGGGGGCCCGGGCAGATACGCAGTATTTT.

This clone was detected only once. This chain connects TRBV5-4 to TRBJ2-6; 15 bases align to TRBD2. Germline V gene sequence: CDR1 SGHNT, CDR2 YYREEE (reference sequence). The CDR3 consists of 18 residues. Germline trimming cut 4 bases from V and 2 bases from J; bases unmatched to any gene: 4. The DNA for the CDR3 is TGTGCCAGCAGCCCTGGGACTAGCGGGGGGCCTGGGGCCAACGTCCTGACTTTC. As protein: CASSPGTSGGPGANVLTF.

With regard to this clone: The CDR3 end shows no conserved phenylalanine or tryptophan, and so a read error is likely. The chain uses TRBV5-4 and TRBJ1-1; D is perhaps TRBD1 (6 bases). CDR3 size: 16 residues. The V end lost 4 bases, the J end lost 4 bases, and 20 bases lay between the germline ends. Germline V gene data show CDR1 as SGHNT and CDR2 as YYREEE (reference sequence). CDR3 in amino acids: CASSRRQAPLATEAFV. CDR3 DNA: TGTGCCAGCAGCCGTAGACAGGCCCCTCTGGCCACTGAAGCTTTCGTT.

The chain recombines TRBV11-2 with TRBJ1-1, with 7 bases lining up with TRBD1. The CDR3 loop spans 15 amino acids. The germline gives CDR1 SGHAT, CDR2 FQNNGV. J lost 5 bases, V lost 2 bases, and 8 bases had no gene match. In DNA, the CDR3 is TGTGCCAGCAGCTTAAGCTGGGACAGTAGGACTGAAGCTTTCTTT. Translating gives CASSLSWDSRTEAFF.

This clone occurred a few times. This CDR3 is CASSQGPIRRTTNEKLFF. CDR3 in DNA: TGCGCCAGCAGCCAAGGTCCGATCCGGCGGACAACTAATGAAAAACTGTTTTTT. This chain connects TRBV4-1 to TRBJ1-4; D call uncertain. CDR1 and CDR2 from the germline V gene are MGHRA and YSYEKL. V lost 1 base and J 0 bases, leaving 15 bases between the germline ends. This CDR3 region has 18 residues.

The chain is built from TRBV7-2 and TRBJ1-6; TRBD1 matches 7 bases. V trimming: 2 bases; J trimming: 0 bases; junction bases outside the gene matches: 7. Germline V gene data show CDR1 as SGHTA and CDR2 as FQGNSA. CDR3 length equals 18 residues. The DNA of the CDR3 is TGTGCCAGCAGCTTACGGGACAGCGAAAGCTCCTATAATTCACCCCTCCACTTT. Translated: CASSLRDSESSYNSPLHF. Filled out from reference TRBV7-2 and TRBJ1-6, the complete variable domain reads GAGVSQSPSNKVTEKGKDVELRCDPISGHTALYWYRQSLGQGLEFLIYFQGNSAPDKSGLPSDRFSAERTGGSVSTLTIQRTQQEDSAVYLCASSLRDSESSYNSPLHFGNGTRLTVT.

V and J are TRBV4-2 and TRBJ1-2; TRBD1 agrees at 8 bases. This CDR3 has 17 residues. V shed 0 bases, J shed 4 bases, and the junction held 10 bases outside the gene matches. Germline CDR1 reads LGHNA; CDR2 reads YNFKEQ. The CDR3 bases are TGTGCCAGCAGCCAAGAGACCGGACAGGGTATTATCTATGGCTACACCTTC. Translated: CASSQETGQGIIYGYTF.

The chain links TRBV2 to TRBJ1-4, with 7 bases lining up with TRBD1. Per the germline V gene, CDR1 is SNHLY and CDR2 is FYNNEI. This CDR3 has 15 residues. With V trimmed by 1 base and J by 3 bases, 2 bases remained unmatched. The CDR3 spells CASSEGGQPNEKLFF. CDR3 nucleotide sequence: TGTGCCAGCAGTGAAGGGGGACAGCCTAATGAAAAACTGTTTTTT.

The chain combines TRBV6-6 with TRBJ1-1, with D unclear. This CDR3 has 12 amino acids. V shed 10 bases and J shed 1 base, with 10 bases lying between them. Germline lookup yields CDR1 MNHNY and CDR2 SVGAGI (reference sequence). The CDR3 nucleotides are TGTGCCATCGTGACTGGGAACACTGAAGCTTTCTTT. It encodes CAIVTGNTEAFF.

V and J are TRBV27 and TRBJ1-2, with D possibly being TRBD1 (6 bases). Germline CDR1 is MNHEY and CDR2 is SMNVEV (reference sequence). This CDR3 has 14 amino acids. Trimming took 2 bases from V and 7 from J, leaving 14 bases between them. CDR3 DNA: TGTGCCAGCAGTTTAAACCAGGGGACGGGTGGCTACACCTTC. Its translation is CASSLNQGTGGYTF.

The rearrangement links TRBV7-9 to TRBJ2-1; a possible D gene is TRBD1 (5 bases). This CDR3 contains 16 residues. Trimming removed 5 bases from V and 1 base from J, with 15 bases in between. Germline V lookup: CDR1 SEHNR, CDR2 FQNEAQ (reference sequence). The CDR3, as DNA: TGTGCCAGCAGCCCATCCCGCGACAGTTCCTACAATGAGCAGTTCTTC. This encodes CASSPSRDSSYNEQFF.

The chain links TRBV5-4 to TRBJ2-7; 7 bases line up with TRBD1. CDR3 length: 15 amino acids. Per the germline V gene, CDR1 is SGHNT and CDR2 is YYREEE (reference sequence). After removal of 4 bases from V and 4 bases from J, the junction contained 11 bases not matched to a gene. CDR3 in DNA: TGTGCCAGCAGCGCTGGGCTAGGGGGCAAGTACGAGCAGTACTTC. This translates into CASSAGLGGKYEQYF. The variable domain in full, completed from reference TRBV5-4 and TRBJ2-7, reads ETGVTQSPTHLIKTRGQQVTLRCSSQSGHNTVSWYQQALGQGPQFIFQYYREEENGRGNFPPRFSGLQFPNYSSELNVNALELDDSALYLCASSAGLGGKYEQYFGPGTRLTVT.

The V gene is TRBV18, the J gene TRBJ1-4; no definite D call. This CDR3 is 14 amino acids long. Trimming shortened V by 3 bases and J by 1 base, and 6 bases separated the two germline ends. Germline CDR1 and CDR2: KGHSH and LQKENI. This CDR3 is CASSPEGTNEKLFF. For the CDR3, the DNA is TGTGCCAGCTCACCGGAGGGAACTAATGAAAAACTGTTTTTT.

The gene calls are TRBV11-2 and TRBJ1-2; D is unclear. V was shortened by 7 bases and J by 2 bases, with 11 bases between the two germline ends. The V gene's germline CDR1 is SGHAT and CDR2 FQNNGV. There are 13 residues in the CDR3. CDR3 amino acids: CASTLWQNYGYTF. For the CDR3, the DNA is TGTGCCAGCACCCTCTGGCAGAACTATGGCTACACCTTC.

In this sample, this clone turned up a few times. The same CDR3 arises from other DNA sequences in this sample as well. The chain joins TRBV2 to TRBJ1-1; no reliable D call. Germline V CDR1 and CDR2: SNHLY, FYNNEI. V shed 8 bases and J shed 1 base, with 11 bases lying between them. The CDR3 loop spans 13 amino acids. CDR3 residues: CASSGEGNTEAFF. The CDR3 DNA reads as TGTGCCAGCTCGGGTGAAGGGAACACTGAAGCTTTCTTT.

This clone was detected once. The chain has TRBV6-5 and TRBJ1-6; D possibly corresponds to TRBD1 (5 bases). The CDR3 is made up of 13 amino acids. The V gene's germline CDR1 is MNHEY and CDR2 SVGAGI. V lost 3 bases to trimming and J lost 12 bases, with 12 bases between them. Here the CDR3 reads CASSYGGSIPLHF. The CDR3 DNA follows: TGTGCCAGCAGTTATGGGGGGTCGATACCCCTCCACTTT.

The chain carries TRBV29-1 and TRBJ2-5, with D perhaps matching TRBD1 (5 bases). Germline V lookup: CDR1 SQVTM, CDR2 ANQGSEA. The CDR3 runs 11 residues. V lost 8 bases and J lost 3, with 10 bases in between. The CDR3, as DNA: TGCAGCTCGTTACAGGAAGAGACCCAGTACTTC. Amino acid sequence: CSSLQEETQYF.

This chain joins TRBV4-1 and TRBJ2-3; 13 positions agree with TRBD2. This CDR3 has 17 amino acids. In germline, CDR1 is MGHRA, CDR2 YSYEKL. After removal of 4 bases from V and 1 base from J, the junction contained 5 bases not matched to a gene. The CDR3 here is CASSRTGTSGGTDTQYF. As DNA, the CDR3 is TGCGCCAGCAGCCGAACCGGGACTAGCGGGGGCACAGATACGCAGTATTTT.

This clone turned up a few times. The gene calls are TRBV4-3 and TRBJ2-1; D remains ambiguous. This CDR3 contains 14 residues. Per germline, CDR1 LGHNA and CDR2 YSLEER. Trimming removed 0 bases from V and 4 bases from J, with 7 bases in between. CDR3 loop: CASSQDPEYNEQFF. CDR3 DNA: TGCGCCAGCAGCCAAGATCCCGAGTACAATGAGCAGTTCTTC.

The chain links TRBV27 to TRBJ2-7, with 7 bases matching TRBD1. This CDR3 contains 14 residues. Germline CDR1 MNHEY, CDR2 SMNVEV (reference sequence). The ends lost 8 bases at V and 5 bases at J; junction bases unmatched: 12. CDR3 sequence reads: CASGPGRGYNEQYF. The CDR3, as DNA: TGTGCCAGCGGCCCGGGCAGGGGGTACAACGAGCAGTACTTC.

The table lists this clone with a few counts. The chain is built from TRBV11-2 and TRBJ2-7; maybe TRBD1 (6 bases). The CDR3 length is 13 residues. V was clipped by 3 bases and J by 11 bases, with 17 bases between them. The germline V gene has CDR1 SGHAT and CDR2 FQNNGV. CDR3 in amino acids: CASSFSTEQGKYF. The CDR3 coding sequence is TGTGCCAGCAGCTTCTCGACTGAGCAGGGGAAGTACTTC.

The CDR3 DNA reads as TGTGCCAGCAGCTTAGGCAGGGAAGAAAAACTGTTTTTT. Amino acid sequence: CASSLGREEKLFF. The V call is TRBV5-6, the J call TRBJ1-4; the D gene is possibly TRBD1 (5 bases). Between the trimmed V and J ends, which lost 2 bases and 8 bases, there was a span of 10 bases. Germline V lookup: CDR1 SGHDT, CDR2 YYEEEE. This CDR3 is built from 13 residues. Looking up the rest from reference TRBV5-6 and TRBJ1-4 gives the full variable domain: DAGVTQSPTHLIKTRGQQVTLRCSPKSGHDTVSWYQQALGQGPQFIFQYYEEEERQRGNFPDRFSGHQFPNYSSELNVNALLLGDSALYLCASSLGREEKLFFGSGTQLSVL.

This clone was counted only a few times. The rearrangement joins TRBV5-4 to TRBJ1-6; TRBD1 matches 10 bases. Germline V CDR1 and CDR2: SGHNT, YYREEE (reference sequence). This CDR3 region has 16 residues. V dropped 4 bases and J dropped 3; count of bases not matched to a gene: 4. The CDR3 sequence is CASSRQGANYNSPLHF. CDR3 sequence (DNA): TGTGCCAGCAGCCGACAGGGGGCGAACTATAATTCACCCCTCCACTTT. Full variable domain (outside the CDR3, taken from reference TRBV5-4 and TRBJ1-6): ETGVTQSPTHLIKTRGQQVTLRCSSQSGHNTVSWYQQALGQGPQFIFQYYREEENGRGNFPPRFSGLQFPNYSSELNVNALELDDSALYLCASSRQGANYNSPLHFGNGTRLTVT.

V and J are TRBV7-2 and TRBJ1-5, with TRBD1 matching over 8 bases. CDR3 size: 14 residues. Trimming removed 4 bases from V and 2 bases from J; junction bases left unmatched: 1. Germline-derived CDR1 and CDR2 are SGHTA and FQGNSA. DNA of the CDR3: TGTGCCAGCAGCTCACAGGGGGGCAATCAGCCCCAGCATTTT. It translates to CASSSQGGNQPQHF.